This passage covers 7 T cell receptor beta chains from one sample sequenced in a study of blood T cells in healthy people across ages. A sample-barcoded 5' primer and a J-beta primer mix were used in a second PCR of about 6 to 11 cycles. A single record per CDR3 protein comes from TCRdb applying MiXCR to the 5' RACE reads. This repertoire shows approximately 900,000 distinct CDR3 sequences, around 46% found once; its top ten account for 13%. The sequenced material came from blood. The origin of the receptors is a man younger than 40 in good health.

For this clonotype: One end of the junction is discordant with germline, which a read error may explain. The rearrangement links TRBV6-5 to TRBJ1-5; D not certain. The CDR3 loop spans 13 amino acids. Germline lookup yields CDR1 MNHEY and CDR2 SVGAGI. In DNA form, the CDR3 reads TGTGCCAGCAGTGACTCGACCAATCAGCCCCAGCATTTT. This encodes CASSDSTNQPQHF.

The chain has TRBV12-3 or TRBV12-4 and TRBJ1-6, with no clear D. The V end lost 3 bases, the J end lost 14 bases, and 11 bases lay between the germline ends. This CDR3 contains 12 residues. Here the CDR3 DNA reads TGTGCCAGCAGTTTTGGCCCCTCAGCCCTCCACTTT. It yields the protein CASSFGPSALHF.

This clonotype is a singleton in its sample. This CDR3 reads CASSYSRTGGEGYTF. CDR3 nucleotide sequence: TGTGCCAGCAGTTACTCGAGGACAGGAGGGGAAGGCTACACCTTC. The J gene is TRBJ1-2, the V gene TRBV6-5, with 7 bases fitting TRBD1. The CDR3 consists of 15 residues. The V gene end was trimmed by 0 bases and the J gene end by 8 bases; junction bases not matched to a gene: 9. CDR1 MNHEY and CDR2 SVGAGI come from the germline V gene.

This clonotype was found once. At one end, the junction sequence differs from germline, possibly due to a read error. V gene TRBV5-1 combines with J gene TRBJ2-7; 9 bases fit TRBD1. This CDR3 spans 14 amino acids. From germline, CDR1 is SGHRS and CDR2 YFSETQ. The CDR3 protein is CAGSSTTGGYEQYF. The CDR3 DNA is TGCGCCGGCAGCTCGACGACAGGGGGCTACGAGCAGTACTTC.

The chain couples TRBV12-3 or TRBV12-4 to TRBJ1-2; 10 nucleotides line up with TRBD1. The ends lost 6 bases at V and 4 bases at J; junction bases unmatched: 2. The CDR3 runs to 13 residues. The CDR3 reads CASRTGGIYGYTF. CDR3 bases: TGTGCCAGCAGGACAGGGGGCATCTATGGCTACACCTTC.

The V gene is TRBV20-1, the J gene TRBJ2-3; D might be TRBD1 (6 bases). The CDR3 has 14 amino acids. Germline V lookup: CDR1 DFQATT, CDR2 SNEGSKA (reference sequence). Trimming pared 2 bases from V and 11 bases from J, leaving 20 bases between. This chain's CDR3 is CSARKTGNIRGQYF. The CDR3 DNA reads TGCAGTGCTAGAAAGACAGGAAATATAAGGGGGCAGTATTTT.

This clonotype has a handful of counts. The gene calls are TRBV20-1 and TRBJ2-3, with 9 positions matching TRBD2. CDR3 length: 17 residues. Unmatched junction bases numbered 14, after V lost 5 bases and J lost 2 bases. CDR1 DFQATT and CDR2 SNEGSKA come from the germline V gene (reference sequence). CDR3 sequence (DNA): TGCAGTGCTCGGAGCGGGGGGCCCTCCTATCTCACAGATACGCAGTATTTT. It codes for CSARSGGPSYLTDTQYF.